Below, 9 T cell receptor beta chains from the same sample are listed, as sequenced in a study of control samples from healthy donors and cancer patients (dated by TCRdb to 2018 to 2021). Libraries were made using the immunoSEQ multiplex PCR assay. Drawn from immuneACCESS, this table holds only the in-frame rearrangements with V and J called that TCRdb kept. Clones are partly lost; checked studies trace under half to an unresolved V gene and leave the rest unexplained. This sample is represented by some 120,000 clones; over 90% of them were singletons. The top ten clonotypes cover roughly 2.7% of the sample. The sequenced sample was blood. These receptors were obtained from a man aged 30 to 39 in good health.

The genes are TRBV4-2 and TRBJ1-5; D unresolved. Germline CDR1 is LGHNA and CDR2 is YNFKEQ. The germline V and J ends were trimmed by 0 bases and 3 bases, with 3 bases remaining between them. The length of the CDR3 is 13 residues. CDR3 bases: TGTGCCAGCAGCCAAGACTCCAATCAGCCCCAGCATTTT. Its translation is CASSQDSNQPQHF.

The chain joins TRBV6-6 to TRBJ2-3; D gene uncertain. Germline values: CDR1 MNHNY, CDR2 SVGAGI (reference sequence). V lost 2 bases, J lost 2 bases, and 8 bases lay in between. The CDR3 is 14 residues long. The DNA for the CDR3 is TGTGCCAGCAGTTACGGGCAGTTCACAGATACGCAGTATTTT. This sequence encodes CASSYGQFTDTQYF.

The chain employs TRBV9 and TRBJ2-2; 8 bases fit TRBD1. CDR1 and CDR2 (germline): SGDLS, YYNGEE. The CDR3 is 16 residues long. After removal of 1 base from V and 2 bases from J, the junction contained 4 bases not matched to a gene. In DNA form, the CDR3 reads TGTGCCAGCAGCGTAAGCTCAGGGGGCAACACCGGGGAGCTGTTTTTT. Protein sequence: CASSVSSGGNTGELFF.

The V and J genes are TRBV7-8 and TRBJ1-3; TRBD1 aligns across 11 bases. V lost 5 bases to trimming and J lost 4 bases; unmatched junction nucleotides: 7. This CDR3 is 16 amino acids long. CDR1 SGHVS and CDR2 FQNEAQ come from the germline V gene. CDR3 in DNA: TGTGCCAGCAGCCACGGACAGGGGGCGGTGGGAAACACCATATATTTT. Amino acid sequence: CASSHGQGAVGNTIYF.

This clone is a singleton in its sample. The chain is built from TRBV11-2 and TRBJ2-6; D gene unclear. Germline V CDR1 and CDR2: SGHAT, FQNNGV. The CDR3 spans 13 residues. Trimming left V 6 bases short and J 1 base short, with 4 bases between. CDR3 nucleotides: TGTGCCAGCAGGCCTTCTGGGGCCAACGTCCTGACTTTC. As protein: CASRPSGANVLTF.

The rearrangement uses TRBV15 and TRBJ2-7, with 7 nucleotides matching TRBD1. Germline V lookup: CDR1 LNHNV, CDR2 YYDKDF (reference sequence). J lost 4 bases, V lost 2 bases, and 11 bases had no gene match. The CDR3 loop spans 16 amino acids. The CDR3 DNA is TGTGCCACCAGCAGACTACCGGGACAGCTAACATACGAGCAGTACTTC. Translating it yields CATSRLPGQLTYEQYF.

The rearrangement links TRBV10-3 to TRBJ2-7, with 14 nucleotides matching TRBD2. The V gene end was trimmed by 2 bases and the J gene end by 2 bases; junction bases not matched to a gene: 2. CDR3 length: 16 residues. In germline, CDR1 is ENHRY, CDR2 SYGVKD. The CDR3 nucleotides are TGTGCCATCAGTGAGGGGACTAGCGGGGGCCCCTACGAGCAGTACGTC. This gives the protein CAISEGTSGGPYEQYV.

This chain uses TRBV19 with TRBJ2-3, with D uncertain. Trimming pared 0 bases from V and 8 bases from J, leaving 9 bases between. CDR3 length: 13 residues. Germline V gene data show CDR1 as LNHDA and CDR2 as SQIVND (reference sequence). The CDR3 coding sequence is TGTGCCAGTAGTATAGAATCGGCGGCTACGCAGTATTTT. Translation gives CASSIESAATQYF.

CDR3 nucleotides: TGTGCCAGCAGCTTGGCCGGAACTACCTACGAGCAGTACTTC. This codes for CASSLAGTTYEQYF. The chain couples TRBV5-6 to TRBJ2-7; D gene uncertain. Germline values: CDR1 SGHDT, CDR2 YYEEEE. The V end was cut by 0 bases, the J end by 2 bases, with 9 bases between. This CDR3 comprises 14 residues.